This is a list of T cell receptor beta chains from one sample in a study of shared clonotypes between healthy human individuals. Assay: immunoSEQ multiplex PCR; the TCRdb copy retains only in-frame clones and omits some. The table shows 490,000 or so clones, with around 80% occurring only once. The sequencing sample was made of PBMCs. The receptor source for this set is a woman between 35 and 50 years old in good health. Some clones in this sample may be carry-over from other donors' samples. Each CDR3 is given with its conserved first and last residue. D genes are given only for firm matches.

d_gene: TRBD1
j_gene: TRBJ2-2
v_gene: TRBV28
CDR3aa: CASSSDRATGELFF

d_gene: TRBD1
j_gene: TRBJ2-7
v_gene: TRBV15
CDR3aa: CATSSRTGESYEQYF

d_gene: TRBD2
j_gene: TRBJ2-3
v_gene: TRBV7-6
CDR3aa: CASSLAGGSTDTQYF

d_gene: NA
j_gene: TRBJ2-7
v_gene: TRBV2
CDR3aa: CASSQASYEQYF

d_gene: NA
j_gene: TRBJ1-4
v_gene: TRBV30
CDR3aa: CAWSELLGGEKLFF

d_gene: NA
j_gene: TRBJ2-2
v_gene: TRBV10-1
CDR3aa: CASSETIGGELFF

d_gene: NA
j_gene: TRBJ2-2
v_gene: TRBV10-3
CDR3aa: CASSYKGEVGRELFF

d_gene: NA
j_gene: TRBJ2-3
v_gene: TRBV7-8
CDR3aa: CVVDVTDTQYF

d_gene: NA
j_gene: TRBJ2-7
v_gene: TRBV11-2
CDR3aa: CASSLNTPSSGTYEQYF

d_gene: NA
j_gene: TRBJ2-3
v_gene: TRBV5-1
CDR3aa: CASSLAQSEDTQYF

d_gene: NA
j_gene: TRBJ1-4
v_gene: TRBV16
CDR3aa: CASSQSFAAGTGRNLFF

d_gene: NA
j_gene: TRBJ1-5
v_gene: TRBV2
CDR3aa: CASRADSNQPQHF

d_gene: NA
j_gene: TRBJ2-3
v_gene: TRBV11-3
CDR3aa: CASSLEGRASTDTQYF

d_gene: TRBD1
j_gene: TRBJ1-1
v_gene: TRBV4-3
CDR3aa: CASSRLNRGYTEAFF

d_gene: TRBD2
j_gene: TRBJ2-5
v_gene: TRBV27
CDR3aa: CATYPAGGGRTQYF

d_gene: TRBD1
j_gene: TRBJ1-1
v_gene: TRBV11-1
CDR3aa: CASSHDRAGTEAFF

d_gene: TRBD1
j_gene: TRBJ1-2
v_gene: TRBV7-8
CDR3aa: CASSLDPRGRIVYGYTF

d_gene: TRBD1
j_gene: TRBJ2-7
v_gene: TRBV5-6
CDR3aa: CASTDRVTYEQYF

d_gene: NA
j_gene: TRBJ1-1
v_gene: TRBV2
CDR3aa: CASSGRQANTEAFF

d_gene: TRBD2
j_gene: TRBJ2-7
v_gene: TRBV5-4
CDR3aa: CASSYAVGTSPRYEQYF

d_gene: NA
j_gene: TRBJ2-3
v_gene: TRBV7-9
CDR3aa: CASSHRLPTDTQYF

d_gene: NA
j_gene: TRBJ2-7
v_gene: TRBV6-5
CDR3aa: CASTPNRAREQYF

d_gene: NA
j_gene: TRBJ2-1
v_gene: TRBV6-6
CDR3aa: CASSQGDYNEQFF

d_gene: NA
j_gene: TRBJ1-2
v_gene: TRBV11-2
CDR3aa: CASSLEQLGYGYTF

d_gene: NA
j_gene: TRBJ2-7
v_gene: TRBV10-3
CDR3aa: CAISDVNEQYF

d_gene: TRBD1
j_gene: TRBJ2-3
v_gene: TRBV27
CDR3aa: CASSPWDSSHTQYF

d_gene: NA
j_gene: TRBJ1-2
v_gene: TRBV9
CDR3aa: CASSAPSRVNNYGYTF

d_gene: NA
j_gene: TRBJ1-5
v_gene: TRBV28
CDR3aa: CASSVGGRMNNQPQHF

d_gene: TRBD2
j_gene: TRBJ2-5
v_gene: TRBV29-1
CDR3aa: CSVALGTSGRGETQYF

d_gene: NA
j_gene: TRBJ2-7
v_gene: TRBV5-1
CDR3aa: CASSGEGRGLAEQYF

d_gene: NA
j_gene: TRBJ1-1
v_gene: TRBV5-4
CDR3aa: CASSLSAQENTEAFF

d_gene: NA
j_gene: TRBJ1-1
v_gene: TRBV6-5
CDR3aa: CASIGDLAEAFF

d_gene: NA
j_gene: TRBJ1-1
v_gene: TRBV18
CDR3aa: CASSPTGSNTEAFF

d_gene: TRBD2
j_gene: TRBJ2-2
v_gene: TRBV6-6
CDR3aa: CASSPSGTGELFF

d_gene: NA
j_gene: TRBJ1-2
v_gene: TRBV9
CDR3aa: CASSVEVGANYGYTF

d_gene: TRBD2
j_gene: TRBJ2-1
v_gene: TRBV27
CDR3aa: CASGGLAHYNEQFF

d_gene: NA
j_gene: TRBJ2-7
v_gene: TRBV7-2
CDR3aa: CASSRRDNKDEQYF

d_gene: TRBD2
j_gene: TRBJ2-7
v_gene: TRBV5-1
CDR3aa: CASSLVREGEQYF

d_gene: NA
j_gene: TRBJ2-3
v_gene: TRBV6-6
CDR3aa: CASSNRGPTDTQYF

d_gene: TRBD1
j_gene: TRBJ2-1
v_gene: TRBV30
CDR3aa: CAWNRDRSANEQFF